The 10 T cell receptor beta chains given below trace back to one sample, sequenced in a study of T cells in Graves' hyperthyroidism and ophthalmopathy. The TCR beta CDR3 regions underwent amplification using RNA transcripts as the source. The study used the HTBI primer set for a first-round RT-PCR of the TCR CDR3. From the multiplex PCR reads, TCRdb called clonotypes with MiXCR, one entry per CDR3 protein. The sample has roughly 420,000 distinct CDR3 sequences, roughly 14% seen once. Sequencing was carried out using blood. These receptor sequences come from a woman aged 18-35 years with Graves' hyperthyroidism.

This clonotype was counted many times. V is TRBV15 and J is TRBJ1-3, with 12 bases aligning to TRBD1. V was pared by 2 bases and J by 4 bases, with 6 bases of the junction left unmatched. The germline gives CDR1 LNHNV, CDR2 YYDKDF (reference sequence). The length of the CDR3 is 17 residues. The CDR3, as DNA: TGTGCCACCAGCAGATCCGGGACAGGGGGCTTGGGAAACACCATATATTTT. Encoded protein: CATSRSGTGGLGNTIYF.

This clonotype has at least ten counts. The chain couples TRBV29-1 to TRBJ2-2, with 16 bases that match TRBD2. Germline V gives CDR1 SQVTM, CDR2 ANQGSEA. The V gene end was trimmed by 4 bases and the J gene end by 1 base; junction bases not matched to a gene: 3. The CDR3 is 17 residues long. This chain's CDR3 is CSVGGLAGGKNTGELFF. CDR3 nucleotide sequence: TGCAGCGTTGGGGGACTAGCGGGAGGGAAGAACACCGGGGAGCTGTTTTTT.

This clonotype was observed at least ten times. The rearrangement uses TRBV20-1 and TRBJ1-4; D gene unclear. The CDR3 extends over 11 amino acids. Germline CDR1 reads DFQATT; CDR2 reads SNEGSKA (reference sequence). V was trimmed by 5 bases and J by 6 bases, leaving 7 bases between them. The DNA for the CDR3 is TGCAGTGCTGAGGGAGATGAAAAACTGTTTTTT. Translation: CSAEGDEKLFF.

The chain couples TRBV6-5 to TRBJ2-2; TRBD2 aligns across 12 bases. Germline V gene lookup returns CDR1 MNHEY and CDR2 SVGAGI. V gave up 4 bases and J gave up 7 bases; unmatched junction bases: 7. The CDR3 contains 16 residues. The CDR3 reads CASSSGLAGNVGELFF. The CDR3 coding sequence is TGTGCCAGCAGTTCCGGACTAGCGGGAAACGTCGGGGAGCTGTTTTTT.

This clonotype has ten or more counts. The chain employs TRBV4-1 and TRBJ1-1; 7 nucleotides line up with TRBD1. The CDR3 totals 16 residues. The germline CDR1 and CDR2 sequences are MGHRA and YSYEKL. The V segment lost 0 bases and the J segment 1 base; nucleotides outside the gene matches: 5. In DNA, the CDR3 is TGCGCCAGCAGCCAAGATACGACAGGGCGGAACACTGAAGCTTTCTTT. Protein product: CASSQDTTGRNTEAFF.

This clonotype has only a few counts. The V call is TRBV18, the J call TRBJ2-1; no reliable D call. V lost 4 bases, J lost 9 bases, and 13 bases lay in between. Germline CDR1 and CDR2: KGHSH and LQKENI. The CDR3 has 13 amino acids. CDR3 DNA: TGTGCCAGCTCACGGGGTGGGCTAGTTGAGCAGTTCTTC. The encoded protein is CASSRGGLVEQFF.

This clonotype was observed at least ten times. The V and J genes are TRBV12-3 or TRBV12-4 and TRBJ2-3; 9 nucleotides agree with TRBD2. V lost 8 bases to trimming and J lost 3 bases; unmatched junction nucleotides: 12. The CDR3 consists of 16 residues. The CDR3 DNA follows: TGTGCCAGCTCTAACCGAGGGCTAGCGGGGACAGATACGCAGTATTTT. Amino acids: CASSNRGLAGTDTQYF.

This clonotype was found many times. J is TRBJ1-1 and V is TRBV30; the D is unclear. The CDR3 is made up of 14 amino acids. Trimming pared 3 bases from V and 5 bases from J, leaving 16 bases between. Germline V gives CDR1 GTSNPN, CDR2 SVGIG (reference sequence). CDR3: CAWRLLEDVTEAFF. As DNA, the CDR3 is TGTGCCTGGAGACTGCTAGAAGATGTGACTGAAGCTTTCTTT.

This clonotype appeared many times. CDR3 nucleotide sequence: TGCGCCAGCAGCTTAGCAGGGCTTGAAGCTTTCTTT. It translates to CASSLAGLEAFF. The V and J genes are TRBV5-1 and TRBJ1-1; D is perhaps TRBD1 (5 bases). V lost 2 bases to trimming and J lost 7 bases, with 9 bases between them. Germline CDR1 reads SGHRS; CDR2 reads YFSETQ. The CDR3 contains 12 residues.

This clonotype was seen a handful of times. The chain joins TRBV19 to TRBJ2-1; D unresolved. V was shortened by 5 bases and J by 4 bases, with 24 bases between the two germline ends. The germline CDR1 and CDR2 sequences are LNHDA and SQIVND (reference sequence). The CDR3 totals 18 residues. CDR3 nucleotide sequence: TGTGCCAGTAGTTTCGGCCCTGCAGGACCCCGATATTACAATGAGCAGTTCTTC. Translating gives CASSFGPAGPRYYNEQFF.